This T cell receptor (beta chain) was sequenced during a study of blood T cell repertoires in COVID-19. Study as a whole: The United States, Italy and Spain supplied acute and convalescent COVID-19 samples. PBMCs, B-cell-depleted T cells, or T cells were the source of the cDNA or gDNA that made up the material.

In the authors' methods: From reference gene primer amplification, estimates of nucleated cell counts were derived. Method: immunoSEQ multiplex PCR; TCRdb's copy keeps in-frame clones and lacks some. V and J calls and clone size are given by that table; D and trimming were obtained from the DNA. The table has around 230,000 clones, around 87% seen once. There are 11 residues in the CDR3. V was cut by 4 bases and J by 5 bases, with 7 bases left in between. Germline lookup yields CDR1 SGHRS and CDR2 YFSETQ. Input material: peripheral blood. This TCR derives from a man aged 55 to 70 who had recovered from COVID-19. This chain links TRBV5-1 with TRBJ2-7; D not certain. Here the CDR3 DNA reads TGCGCCAGCAGCATTTTTAACGAGCAGTACTTC. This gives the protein CASSIFNEQYF.